This T cell receptor beta chain comes out of a study of CD8+CD57+ T cells in acquired aplastic anemia. The TCR beta profiling, which covered VDJ combination and CDR3 sequence, was carried out using genomic DNA as the template. MiXCR was run by TCRdb on the reads, yielding one entry per CDR3 protein. The sample shows approximately 160,000 distinct CDR3 sequences, over 40% of them seen only once. The CDR3 length is 15 residues. V lost 1 base and J lost 4, with 12 bases in between. Germline V gene data show CDR1 as SGHAT and CDR2 as FQNNGV. All sequencing subjects had displayed CD8+CD57+ cell expansion on flow cytometry.

Input material: sorted CD4+, CD8+, or CD8+CD57+ T cells (not recorded which) from PBMCs. The chain uses TRBV11-2 and TRBJ2-3; maybe TRBD1 (6 bases). The sequence derives from a human donor with aplastic anemia. CDR3 nucleotides: TGTGCCAGCAGCTTAGTCCCAGGGGTCGCAGATACGCAGTATTTT. This sequence encodes CASSLVPGVADTQYF.